Following are 13 T cell receptor beta chains from one sample sequenced in a study of T cells in Graves' hyperthyroidism and ophthalmopathy. Regions amplified from RNA transcripts were the TCR beta CDR3 regions. The HTBI primer set was used in a first-round RT-PCR of the TCR CDR3. TCRdb re-called the multiplex PCR reads with MiXCR, one entry per CDR3 protein. The table includes 300,000 or so distinct CDR3 sequences, approximately 17% detected once. The sample taken for sequencing was blood. These receptors were taken from a woman in her sixties or seventies with Graves' ophthalmopathy.

At least ten counts were recorded for this clonotype. The chain employs TRBV7-9 and TRBJ2-7, with D perhaps matching TRBD2 (6 bases). The CDR3 extends over 15 amino acids. CDR1 SEHNR and CDR2 FQNEAQ come from the germline V gene (reference sequence). Trimming left V 4 bases short and J 5 bases short, with 18 bases between. The CDR3 here is CASSYHRLANNEQYF. For the CDR3, the DNA is TGTGCCAGCAGCTACCACCGGCTAGCGAACAACGAGCAGTACTTC. Drawing the rest from reference TRBV7-9 and TRBJ2-7, the complete variable domain is DTGVSQNPRHKITKRGQNVTFRCDPISEHNRLYWYRQTLGQGPEFLTYFQNEAQLEKSRLLSDRFSAERPKGSFSTLEIQRTEQGDSAMYLCASSYHRLANNEQYFGPGTRLTVT.

This clonotype was observed many times. The rearrangement joins TRBV12-3 or TRBV12-4 to TRBJ2-7, with D maybe TRBD2 (7 bases). Between the trimmed V and J ends, which lost 5 bases and 2 bases, there was a span of 13 bases. This CDR3 contains 14 residues. The CDR3 sequence is CASSAGEGAYEQYF. For the CDR3, the DNA is TGTGCCAGCAGTGCCGGGGAGGGGGCCTACGAGCAGTACTTC.

Many counts were recorded for this clonotype. The chain links TRBV4-2 to TRBJ1-1; tentatively, D is TRBD1 (5 bases). This CDR3 spans 14 amino acids. The germline CDR1 and CDR2 sequences are LGHNA and YNFKEQ. V dropped 0 bases and J dropped 0 bases, with 5 bases sitting between them. The CDR3 spells CASSQEGVNTEAFF. The CDR3, as DNA: TGTGCCAGCAGCCAAGAAGGGGTGAACACTGAAGCTTTCTTT.

In its sample, this clonotype was seen many times. This sequence joins TRBV28 and TRBJ2-7; 7 bases line up with TRBD2. Germline V gene sequence: CDR1 MDHEN, CDR2 SYDVKM. Germline trimming cut 5 bases from V and 5 bases from J; bases unmatched to any gene: 6. CDR3 length: 13 amino acids. DNA for the CDR3: TGTGCCAGCAGTCTATCGGGAGGAGACGAGCAGTACTTC. It specifies CASSLSGGDEQYF.

The chain couples TRBV7-9 to TRBJ2-1, with 9 bases identical to TRBD1. CDR3 length: 16 residues. Germline assignment: CDR1 SEHNR and CDR2 FQNEAQ (reference sequence). With V trimmed by 5 bases and J by 4 bases, 9 bases remained unmatched. In nucleotides, the CDR3 is TGTGCCAGCAGCACCCAGGGACAGGGATTATACAATGAGCAGTTCTTC. It codes for CASSTQGQGLYNEQFF.

This clonotype was counted ten times or more. The J gene is TRBJ1-5, the V gene TRBV28; TRBD1 matches at 9 bases. Germline CDR1 is MDHEN and CDR2 is SYDVKM. The CDR3 length is 16 residues. The V gene end was trimmed by 2 bases and the J gene end by 5 bases; junction bases not matched to a gene: 7. The CDR3, as DNA: TGTGCCAGCAGTTTACGGGGACAGGGCGGCGATCAGCCCCAGCATTTT. It translates to CASSLRGQGGDQPQHF.

This clonotype was seen many times. The chain is built from TRBV7-2 and TRBJ2-1, with no clear D. The CDR3 covers 11 residues. Between the trimmed V and J ends, which lost 1 base and 6 bases, there was a span of 1 base. Germline-derived CDR1 and CDR2 are SGHTA and FQGNSA. CDR3 sequence (DNA): TGTGCCAGCAGCTTAGTCAATGAGCAGTTCTTC. Translating it yields CASSLVNEQFF.

This clonotype has at least ten counts. The chain is built from TRBV18 and TRBJ2-1, with D perhaps matching TRBD2 (6 bases). The CDR3 contains 15 residues. The germline CDR1 and CDR2 sequences are KGHSH and LQKENI. V lost 1 base and J 7 bases, leaving 14 bases between the germline ends. CDR3 sequence reads: CASSPQARGRNEQFF. In DNA form, the CDR3 reads TGTGCCAGCTCACCACAGGCACGGGGGAGGAATGAGCAGTTCTTC.

This clonotype has at least ten counts. The rearrangement links TRBV3-1 to TRBJ2-5; a weak D match, TRBD2 (6 bases). Deletions cut 4 bases from V and 4 bases from J, with 16 bases between. Per the germline V gene, CDR1 is LGHDT and CDR2 is YNNKEL (reference sequence). CDR3 length: 15 residues. The CDR3 protein is CASSPTHGRGETQYF. In nucleotides, the CDR3 is TGTGCCAGCAGCCCAACCCACGGGAGAGGAGAGACCCAGTACTTC.

About this clonotype: One base away lies a much larger clone, so this may be a sequencing read error. In this CDR3 the conserved last residue, phenylalanine or tryptophan, is missing, so a read error is likely. The V and J genes are TRBV20-1 and TRBJ2-7; TRBD2 matches 7 bases. Germline CDR1 is DFQATT and CDR2 is SNEGSKA (reference sequence). Germline trimming cut 5 bases from V and 6 bases from J; bases unmatched to any gene: 10. The CDR3 has 13 residues. The DNA of the CDR3 is TGCAGTGCTGGGGTTCCGGGGGGATCCGAGCAGTACCTC. Protein product: CSAGVPGGSEQYL.

This clonotype was observed a handful of times. The chain uses TRBV19 and TRBJ1-2; D remains unclear. In germline, CDR1 is LNHDA, CDR2 SQIVND (reference sequence). This CDR3 comprises 12 residues. V lost 7 bases, J lost 2 bases, and 8 bases lay in between. Here the CDR3 reads CASTTENYGYTF. In DNA form, the CDR3 reads TGTGCCAGTACGACGGAGAACTATGGCTACACCTTC.

This clonotype was seen ten or more times. The chain combines TRBV6-1 with TRBJ2-5, with D perhaps being TRBD1 or TRBD2 (6 bases each). From germline, CDR1 is MNHNS and CDR2 SASEGT. V was trimmed by 1 base and J by 5 bases, leaving 11 bases between them. The CDR3 is 14 residues long. The CDR3 bases are TGTGCCAGCAGTGAAGGACAGGAGGGGGAGACCCAGTACTTC. Its protein is CASSEGQEGETQYF.

This clonotype was detected many times. The gene calls are TRBV18 and TRBJ1-5; D remains ambiguous. Trimming stripped 6 bases from V and 0 bases from J, with 15 bases between. Germline V gives CDR1 KGHSH, CDR2 LQKENI. The CDR3 consists of 16 residues. The CDR3 DNA follows: TGTGCCAGCTCGAAAGACAACTTCTATAGCAATCAGCCCCAGCATTTT. Translated: CASSKDNFYSNQPQHF.